This TCR beta chain was obtained from a study of response to subunit inactivated influenza vaccine. A few counts support this clonotype. Its antigen remains unidentified. In TCRdb, the RT-PCR reads were re-called with MiXCR into one record per CDR3 protein. The table includes 500,000 or so distinct CDR3 sequences, 16% detected once. Broader study findings: Researchers suggested that each seasonal influenza vaccination recruits few new T cells.

V gave up 4 bases and J gave up 4 bases, with 18 bases separating them. This CDR3 is 16 amino acids long. CDR1 MNHEY and CDR2 SMNVEV come from the germline V gene (reference sequence). This chain connects TRBV27 to TRBJ2-3; TRBD2 is a possible D gene (5 bases). The origin of this receptor is a man between 50 and 75 years old who received an inactivated influenza vaccine. Sequences were derived from CD4+ T cells sorted from PBMCs, sampled approximately 25 months after vaccination. In nucleotides, the CDR3 is TGTGCCAGCAGTTCTCGCCCGGGGAGTAGGTCAGATACGCAGTATTTT. Translated: CASSSRPGSRSDTQYF.